Following are 7 T cell receptor beta chains from one sample sequenced in a study of T cells in localized non-small cell lung cancer. Only in-frame clones appear in the TCRdb table, and some are missing; sequencing was by immunoSEQ multiplex PCR. The table includes approximately 45,000 clones, about 76% detected once. Source: peripheral blood mononuclear cells, taken before any cancer treatment. The receptors were sampled from a man aged 40-75 years with stage III lung adenocarcinoma.

This clone was found a few times. The chain carries TRBV29-1 and TRBJ1-2; D might be TRBD1 (6 bases). Between the trimmed V and J ends, which lost 1 base and 2 bases, there was a span of 11 bases. This CDR3 contains 14 residues. Germline CDR1 and CDR2: SQVTM and ANQGSEA. The DNA for the CDR3 is TGCAGCGTTGAAGCGGCTACAGGGAACTATGGCTACACCTTC. Translated: CSVEAATGNYGYTF.

The chain has TRBV6-5 and TRBJ1-6; 10 bases map to TRBD1. Germline V gives CDR1 MNHEY, CDR2 SVGAGI. V was clipped by 8 bases and J by 5 bases; unmatched bases: 6. The CDR3 extends over 15 amino acids. The CDR3 bases are TGTGCCAGCCGCCCCGGGACAGGGGATAATTCACCCCTCCACTTT. Protein sequence: CASRPGTGDNSPLHF.

The chain has TRBV6-5 and TRBJ1-3; no firm D call. CDR3 length: 12 amino acids. Per germline, CDR1 MNHEY and CDR2 SVGAGI. V was cut by 5 bases and J by 4 bases, with 6 bases left in between. This chain's CDR3 is CASSPGGNTIYF. CDR3 in DNA: TGTGCCAGCAGTCCCGGCGGAAACACCATATATTTT.

V gene TRBV6-5 combines with J gene TRBJ2-7; no clear D. This CDR3 is 14 amino acids long. Germline CDR1 MNHEY, CDR2 SVGAGI. V dropped 5 bases and J dropped 10 bases, with 21 bases sitting between them. The CDR3 spells CASSPRLDATKQYF. The CDR3 region has the DNA TGTGCCAGCAGTCCTCGTCTTGATGCGACGAAACAGTACTTC.

This rearrangement joins TRBV5-1 to TRBJ2-5, with 13 bases identical to TRBD2. Trimming at V came to 2 bases and at J to 3 bases, leaving 7 bases not matched to a gene. In germline, CDR1 is SGHRS, CDR2 YFSETQ. This CDR3 contains 17 residues. In nucleotides, the CDR3 is TGCGCCAGCAGCTTCGGGACTAGCGGGACCAGTGAAGAGACCCAGTACTTC. Translation: CASSFGTSGTSEETQYF. Variable domain in full (rest from reference TRBV5-1 and TRBJ2-5): KAGVTQTPRYLIKTRGQQVTLSCSPISGHRSVSWYQQTPGQGLQFLFEYFSETQRNKGNFPGRFSGRQFSNSRSEMNVSTLELGDSALYLCASSFGTSGTSEETQYFGPGTRLLVL.

This sequence joins TRBV6-6 and TRBJ2-7; D is possibly TRBD2 (5 bases). The CDR3 is 15 residues long. The germline V gene has CDR1 MNHNY and CDR2 SVGAGI (reference sequence). Trimming removed 0 bases from V and 0 bases from J, with 9 bases in between. CDR3 nucleotides: TGTGCCAGCAGTTACTCGACCGGGATCTCCTACGAGCAGTACTTC. As protein: CASSYSTGISYEQYF.

V and J are TRBV18 and TRBJ2-7; tentatively, D is TRBD1 (5 bases). CDR1 is KGHSH, CDR2 LQKENI, per germline. The CDR3 is made up of 13 amino acids. V shed 6 bases and J shed 6 bases, with 15 bases lying between them. This chain's CDR3 is CASSPGPTTEQYF. The CDR3 nucleotides are TGTGCCAGCTCCCCAGGGCCCACCACCGAGCAGTACTTC.